This T cell receptor beta chain was sequenced for a study of shared clonotypes between healthy human individuals. The assay was immunoSEQ multiplex PCR, and TCRdb's table has in-frame clones only and misses some. Among hundreds of thousands of clones listed, around two thirds were seen once. Trimming took 6 bases from V and 2 from J, leaving 9 bases between them. The CDR3 contains 13 residues. Germline CDR1 MDHEN, CDR2 SYDVKM. Sequencing input: memory CD4+ T cells sorted from blood. Subset here: CD45RA-negative fraction. The rearrangement uses TRBV28 and TRBJ2-3; D not resolved. The clonotype originates from a woman aged 30 to 39 in good health. In DNA form, the CDR3 reads TGTGCCAGCAGGGACCCCATCACAGATACGCAGTATTTT. Translation gives CASRDPITDTQYF.